One and the same sample provided the 15 T cell receptor beta chains below, sequenced in a study of OX40 agonist ivuxolimab in advanced cancers. The repertoire was sequenced with immunoSEQ multiplex PCR; TCRdb's copy has only in-frame clones and lacks some. The sample carries 34,000 or so clones, about four fifths recorded once. The sample in question was CD4+ or CD8+ T cells sorted from blood, obtained in a trial of the OX40 agonist ivuxolimab. The receptors here all came from an adult with an advanced solid tumor such as melanoma, head and neck, liver or kidney cancer.

The V call is TRBV11-2, the J call TRBJ1-3; 7 bases match TRBD1. This CDR3 spans 15 amino acids. V trimming: 3 bases; J trimming: 5 bases; junction bases outside the gene matches: 7. Germline V lookup: CDR1 SGHAT, CDR2 FQNNGV. Here the CDR3 reads CASSFPRQGRNTIYF. CDR3 DNA: TGTGCCAGCAGCTTCCCTCGACAGGGCAGAAACACCATATATTTT.

The chain has TRBV10-2 and TRBJ2-2; perhaps TRBD2 as D (5 bases). V was shortened by 2 bases and J by 5 bases, with 12 bases between the two germline ends. CDR3 length equals 15 residues. CDR1 and CDR2 from the germline V gene are WSHSY and SAAADI. The CDR3 DNA follows: TGCGCCAGCAGTGAGGAGAGGGAGTCGACCGGGGAGCTGTTTTTT. Amino acid sequence: CASSEERESTGELFF.

The genes are TRBV7-9 and TRBJ1-1; maybe TRBD1 (6 bases). CDR3 length: 15 residues. Germline assignment: CDR1 SEHNR and CDR2 FQNEAQ (reference sequence). Trimming pared 5 bases from V and 0 bases from J, leaving 13 bases between. In DNA, the CDR3 is TGTGCCAGCAGCCGGAGGGGGACCGTGAACACTGAAGCTTTCTTT. It encodes CASSRRGTVNTEAFF.

The CDR3 here is CASSLTESSYEQYF. The DNA of the CDR3 is TGTGCCAGTAGCTTGACGGAGAGCTCCTACGAGCAGTACTTC. J is TRBJ2-5 and V is TRBV19; D is undetermined. The end of the DNA aligns better with TRBJ2-7, so the J call may be wrong. This CDR3 comprises 14 residues. CDR1 is LNHDA, CDR2 SQIVND, per germline (reference sequence).

The chain combines TRBV18 with TRBJ2-1, with TRBD1 as a possible D gene (6 bases). Germline CDR1 KGHSH, CDR2 LQKENI. Trimming took 2 bases from V and 10 from J, leaving 18 bases between them. CDR3 length: 15 amino acids. This CDR3 is CASSPGGVRGREQFF. The CDR3 DNA is TGTGCCAGCTCACCAGGGGGAGTCAGGGGCAGGGAGCAGTTCTTC.

The rearrangement uses TRBV7-2 and TRBJ2-7, with 9 bases that match TRBD1. CDR1 is SGHTA, CDR2 FQGNSA, per germline. This CDR3 has 16 residues. V dropped 5 bases and J dropped 3; count of bases not matched to a gene: 11. The DNA for the CDR3 is TGTGCCAGCAGCGAAAGCCCGGGACAGGGTCTCTACGAGCAGTACTTC. Its translation is CASSESPGQGLYEQYF.

The V gene is TRBV6-5, the J gene TRBJ2-1; 7 bases line up with TRBD1. Trimming removed 6 bases from V and 5 bases from J; junction bases left unmatched: 4. Germline V gene sequence: CDR1 MNHEY, CDR2 SVGAGI. This CDR3 contains 13 residues. The CDR3: CASSSTGNNEQFF. In DNA form, the CDR3 reads TGTGCCAGCAGCTCGACAGGGAACAATGAGCAGTTCTTC.

The rearrangement uses TRBV28 and TRBJ2-1, with 9 bases fitting TRBD2. V gave up 6 bases and J gave up 4 bases; unmatched junction bases: 4. Germline values: CDR1 MDHEN, CDR2 SYDVKM. The CDR3 length is 14 residues. This CDR3 is CASRGLAGYNEQFF. CDR3 DNA sequence: TGTGCCAGCAGGGGACTAGCTGGTTACAATGAGCAGTTCTTC.

The genes are TRBV11-2 and TRBJ1-6, with a tentative D call TRBD1 (5 bases). This CDR3 has 18 residues. CDR1 SGHAT and CDR2 FQNNGV come from the germline V gene. The ends were cut back, 0 bases at V and 5 bases at J, with 17 bases in the middle. For the CDR3, the DNA is TGTGCCAGCAGCTTAGATGGGGGACCGTATCCCAATAATTCACCCCTCCACTTT. This encodes CASSLDGGPYPNNSPLHF.

The chain combines TRBV6-6 with TRBJ2-2, with 10 nucleotides matching TRBD2. After removal of 7 bases from V and 4 bases from J, the junction contained 9 bases not matched to a gene. CDR3 length: 16 residues. Germline V gene data show CDR1 as MNHNY and CDR2 as SVGAGI (reference sequence). CDR3 nucleotides: TGTGCCAGCAAAAAAGGGAGCGGGAGGGCCACCGGGGAGCTGTTTTTT. Amino acids: CASKKGSGRATGELFF.

The CDR3 sequence is CASTILWGPNQPQHF. The DNA for the CDR3 is TGTGCCAGTACGATACTATGGGGACCCAATCAGCCCCAGCATTTT. J is TRBJ1-5 and V is TRBV19; weak D call: TRBD1 (5 bases). Germline CDR1 reads LNHDA; CDR2 reads SQIVND (reference sequence). The CDR3 has 15 residues. V was cut by 7 bases and J by 3 bases, with 16 bases left in between.

This clone was seen a few times. V gene TRBV30 combines with J gene TRBJ1-5; D may be TRBD1 (6 bases). The CDR3 is 15 residues long. Germline CDR1 and CDR2: GTSNPN and SVGIG (reference sequence). V dropped 0 bases and J dropped 5 bases, with 14 bases sitting between them. CDR3 sequence: CAWSVRPRGDQPQHF. The DNA of the CDR3 is TGTGCCTGGAGTGTAAGGCCCAGGGGAGATCAGCCCCAGCATTTT.

The rearrangement joins TRBV6-1 to TRBJ1-1, with D hard to call. V dropped 4 bases and J dropped 0 bases, with 6 bases sitting between them. The CDR3 extends over 13 amino acids. Germline-derived CDR1 and CDR2 are MNHNS and SASEGT. The CDR3 region has the DNA TGTGCCAGCAGTGGGCATATGAACACTGAAGCTTTCTTT. Translating gives CASSGHMNTEAFF.

V is TRBV5-4 and J is TRBJ1-6, with 12 positions matching TRBD1. V trimming: 7 bases; J trimming: 8 bases; junction bases outside the gene matches: 10. The CDR3 runs 16 residues. Looked up from germline, CDR1 is SGHNT and CDR2 is YYREEE (reference sequence). The CDR3, as DNA: TGTGCCAGCTCATCGGGACAGGGGGCGGGGGATTCACCCCTCCACTTT. As protein: CASSSGQGAGDSPLHF.

The genes are TRBV18 and TRBJ2-1; perhaps TRBD1 as D (7 bases). The ends were cut back, 3 bases at V and 5 bases at J, with 20 bases in the middle. Germline CDR1 reads KGHSH; CDR2 reads LQKENI. The CDR3 covers 17 residues. As DNA, the CDR3 is TGTGCCAGCTCACCGGGGCAGGGGGGAATGGTTAACAATGAGCAGTTCTTC. It translates to CASSPGQGGMVNNEQFF.